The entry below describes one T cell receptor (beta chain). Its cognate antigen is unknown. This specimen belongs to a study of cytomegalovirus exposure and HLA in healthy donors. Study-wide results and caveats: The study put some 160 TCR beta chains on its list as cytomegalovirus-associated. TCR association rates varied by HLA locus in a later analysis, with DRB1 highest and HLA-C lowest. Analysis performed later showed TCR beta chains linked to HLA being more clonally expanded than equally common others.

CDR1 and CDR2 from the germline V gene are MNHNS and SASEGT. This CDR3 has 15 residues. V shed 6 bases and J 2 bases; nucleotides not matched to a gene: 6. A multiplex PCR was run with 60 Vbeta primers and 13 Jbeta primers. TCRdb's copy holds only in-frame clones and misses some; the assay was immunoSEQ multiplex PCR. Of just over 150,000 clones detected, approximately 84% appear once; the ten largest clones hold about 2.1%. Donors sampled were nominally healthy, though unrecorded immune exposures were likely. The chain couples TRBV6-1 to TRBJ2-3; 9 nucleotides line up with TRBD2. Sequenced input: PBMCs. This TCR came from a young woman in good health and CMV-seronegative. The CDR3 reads CASSLGLAATDTQYF. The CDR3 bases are TGTGCCAGCAGCCTGGGACTAGCTGCCACAGATACGCAGTATTTT.